A single sample is the source of the 29 T cell receptor beta chains below, sequenced in a study of neurological immune-mediated disorders. TCRdb reprocessed the 5' RACE reads via MiXCR and lists one record per CDR3 protein. The table includes 85,000 to 110,000 distinct CDR3 sequences, less than 14% detected once. Sample time point: longitudinal time-point 3. The sample taken for sequencing was PBMCs. These receptors were taken from a female donor with HTLV-1-associated myelopathy (HAM/TSP).

This clonotype was counted ten times or more. J is TRBJ1-1 and V is TRBV5-1, with TRBD1 matching 10 bases. V lost 0 bases, J lost 7 bases, and 3 bases stayed unmatched. This CDR3 spans 14 amino acids. Per germline, CDR1 SGHRS and CDR2 YFSETQ. The CDR3: CASSLGQGAGEAFF. The DNA of the CDR3 is TGCGCCAGCAGCTTGGGACAGGGGGCAGGTGAAGCTTTCTTT.

This clonotype was recorded many times. J is TRBJ1-5 and V is TRBV20-1; TRBD1 aligns across 7 bases. The trim removed 1 base at V and 3 bases at J, leaving 3 bases unmatched. The CDR3 loop spans 14 amino acids. The germline V gene has CDR1 DFQATT and CDR2 SNEGSKA (reference sequence). The CDR3 region has the DNA TGCAGTGCTAGAGGGACAGGTAACAATCAGCCCCAGCATTTT. Its protein is CSARGTGNNQPQHF.

This clonotype was seen only a few times. The chain carries TRBV5-4 and TRBJ1-2, with D tentatively TRBD1 (6 bases). Trimming cost V 4 bases and J 4 bases, with 20 bases left between them. The germline V gene encodes CDR1 SGHNT and CDR2 YYREEE (reference sequence). The CDR3 extends over 16 amino acids. CDR3 in DNA: TGTGCCAGCAGCCCCGGACAGCTTCTAACCCTCTATGGCTACACCTTC. Residues: CASSPGQLLTLYGYTF.

The V and J genes are TRBV11-2 and TRBJ2-3, with 7 nucleotides matching TRBD2. The CDR3 sequence is 15 residues long. CDR1 and CDR2 (germline): SGHAT, FQNNGV. V was pared by 0 bases and J by 5 bases, with 5 bases of the junction left unmatched. The DNA of the CDR3 is TGTGCCAGCAGCTTAGATCCGGGGGGAGGAGATACGCAGTATTTT. Its translation: CASSLDPGGGDTQYF.

The J gene is TRBJ2-3, the V gene TRBV6-1; 11 bases are a match to TRBD1. This CDR3 contains 16 residues. J gave up 0 bases and V 7 bases, and 6 bases lay outside the gene matches. Germline CDR1 MNHNS, CDR2 SASEGT. CDR3 amino acids: CASTVGTGGSTDTQYF. Here the CDR3 DNA reads TGTGCCAGCACTGTAGGGACAGGGGGAAGCACAGATACGCAGTATTTT.

Note on this clonotype: This clone may be a read error of a much larger clone one base away. This rearrangement joins TRBV5-1 to TRBJ2-2; tentatively, D is TRBD1 (5 bases). CDR1 and CDR2 from the germline V gene are SGHRS and YFSETQ. CDR3 size: 20 residues. The germline V and J ends were trimmed by 7 bases and 0 bases, with 28 bases remaining between them. CDR3 sequence: CASSVTNFGHNQANTGELFF. CDR3 nucleotide sequence: TGCGCCAGCTCGGTCACGAACTTTGGACACAACCAAGCGAACACCGGGGAGCTGTTTTTT.

This clonotype was recorded at least ten times. This rearrangement joins TRBV12-3 or TRBV12-4 to TRBJ1-2; TRBD1 agrees at 9 bases. The ends lost 7 bases at V and 4 bases at J; junction bases unmatched: 16. The CDR3 runs to 17 residues. CDR3 residues: CASTNRADRGIRYGYTF. CDR3 nucleotide sequence: TGTGCCAGCACAAACCGTGCGGACAGGGGAATCCGCTATGGCTACACCTTC.

Many counts were recorded for this clonotype. The J gene is TRBJ2-5, the V gene TRBV5-1; perhaps TRBD1 as D (6 bases). The CDR3 sequence is 16 residues long. V lost 4 bases and J 5 bases, leaving 21 bases between the germline ends. Germline loops: CDR1 SGHRS, CDR2 YFSETQ. The CDR3 spells CASSEIGGLSGETQYF. CDR3 nucleotides: TGCGCCAGCAGCGAAATTGGGGGCCTCAGTGGGGAGACCCAGTACTTC.

This clonotype has ten or more counts. The chain employs TRBV27 and TRBJ2-3, with a possible D match to TRBD2 (6 bases). Trimming shortened V by 5 bases and J by 2 bases, and 17 bases separated the two germline ends. The CDR3 consists of 16 residues. Germline V gene lookup returns CDR1 MNHEY and CDR2 SMNVEV (reference sequence). Written as DNA, the CDR3 is TGTGCCAGCAGTACCTTACCCGGGGGTCTCACAGATACGCAGTATTTT. Translated, it gives CASSTLPGGLTDTQYF.

This clonotype was detected ten times or more. The gene calls are TRBV5-1 and TRBJ2-7; D may be TRBD1 (6 bases). The CDR3 totals 14 residues. Germline CDR1 reads SGHRS; CDR2 reads YFSETQ. The V end was cut by 5 bases, the J end by 1 base, with 13 bases between. The CDR3 region is CASRLYTGSYEQYF. The CDR3 DNA is TGCGCCAGCAGATTATATACAGGGTCCTACGAGCAGTACTTC.

This clonotype was counted only a few times. The CDR3 nucleotides are TGCAGTGCTAGAGATCCCGGGGCCGGGGGGGCGACAGATACGCAGTATTTT. Translated: CSARDPGAGGATDTQYF. This rearrangement joins TRBV20-1 to TRBJ2-3; 8 nucleotides match TRBD2. The length of the CDR3 is 17 residues. The V segment lost 0 bases and the J segment 3 bases; nucleotides outside the gene matches: 11. CDR1 and CDR2 (germline): DFQATT, SNEGSKA (reference sequence).

This clonotype was recorded many times. The chain uses TRBV7-9 and TRBJ2-7, with 8 positions matching TRBD2. The V gene's germline CDR1 is SEHNR and CDR2 FQNEAQ (reference sequence). The CDR3 contains 17 residues. V dropped 5 bases and J dropped 1; count of bases not matched to a gene: 13. The CDR3 sequence: CASSPAGGRPASYEQYF. As DNA, the CDR3 is TGTGCCAGCAGCCCCGCGGGGGGTAGGCCCGCTTCCTACGAGCAGTACTTC.

This clonotype was recorded many times. The CDR3 coding sequence is TGTGCCAGCAGCCGTGAGGGGTACGAGCAGTACTTC. Translation gives CASSREGYEQYF. The chain couples TRBV7-3 to TRBJ2-7; D possibly matches TRBD1 or TRBD2 (5 bases each). Between the trimmed V and J ends, which lost 5 bases and 4 bases, there was a span of 9 bases. In germline, CDR1 is SGHTA, CDR2 FQGTGA. The CDR3 totals 12 residues.

This clonotype has ten or more counts. The chain's CDR3 is CAIGTSGGHEQYF. CDR3 sequence (DNA): TGTGCCATAGGGACTAGCGGGGGCCACGAGCAGTACTTC. The chain combines TRBV10-3 with TRBJ2-7; TRBD2 aligns across 14 bases. The ends lost 9 bases at V and 5 bases at J; junction bases unmatched: 3. Looked up from germline, CDR1 is ENHRY and CDR2 is SYGVKD. This CDR3 contains 13 residues.

The chain recombines TRBV11-2 with TRBJ2-7, with D unresolved. Per the germline V gene, CDR1 is SGHAT and CDR2 is FQNNGV. CDR3 length equals 15 residues. V was trimmed by 1 base and J by 3 bases, leaving 13 bases between them. Written as DNA, the CDR3 is TGTGCCAGCAGCTTAGGGCAGGCACGGATCTACGAGCAGTACTTC. This sequence encodes CASSLGQARIYEQYF. Looking up the rest from reference TRBV11-2 and TRBJ2-7 gives the full variable domain: EAGVAQSPRYKIIEKRQSVAFWCNPISGHATLYWYQQILGQGPKLLIQFQNNGVVDDSQLPKDRFSAERLKGVDSTLKIQPAKLEDSAVYLCASSLGQARIYEQYFGPGTRLTVT.

This clonotype was seen many times. The chain is built from TRBV7-8 and TRBJ1-2; D is uncertain. The CDR3 contains 14 residues. The germline V and J ends were trimmed by 1 base and 4 bases, with 10 bases remaining between them. Per the germline V gene, CDR1 is SGHVS and CDR2 is FQNEAQ. CDR3 nucleotides: TGTGCCAGCAGCTTAGTCCCCGCCGCCTATGGCTACACCTTC. Its translation: CASSLVPAAYGYTF.

Many counts were recorded for this clonotype. V and J are TRBV9 and TRBJ2-2; D might be TRBD1 (5 bases). Germline V gene sequence: CDR1 SGDLS, CDR2 YYNGEE. The CDR3 is made up of 14 amino acids. V gave up 0 bases and J gave up 5 bases, with 8 bases separating them. The CDR3 spells CASSVVSGTGELFF. The CDR3 coding sequence is TGTGCCAGCAGCGTAGTCTCAGGGACCGGGGAGCTGTTTTTT.

This clonotype has ten or more counts. The rearrangement links TRBV3-1 to TRBJ2-2, with D unclear. Trimming took off 1 base at V and 6 bases at J, with 9 bases between the two ends. The V gene's germline CDR1 is LGHDT and CDR2 YNNKEL (reference sequence). CDR3 length: 14 residues. This chain's CDR3 is CASSQVIPAGELFF. The CDR3 nucleotides read TGTGCCAGCAGCCAAGTAATCCCGGCCGGGGAGCTGTTTTTT.

This clonotype was observed a few times. This chain uses TRBV6-2 or TRBV6-3 with TRBJ1-1, with D hard to call. This CDR3 has 14 residues. Germline lookup yields CDR1 MNHEY and CDR2 SVGEGT. The V and J ends lost 5 bases and 1 base respectively, with 11 bases between them. CDR3 nucleotide sequence: TGTGCCAGCAGTCCTTACGGCCCGAACACTGAAGCTTTCTTT. Protein: CASSPYGPNTEAFF.

This clonotype was seen repeatedly, ten times or more. CDR3 amino acids: CATRDRVGTDTQYF. For the CDR3, the DNA is TGTGCCACCAGAGACAGGGTTGGCACAGATACGCAGTATTTT. The rearrangement links TRBV6-5 to TRBJ2-3, with 7 bases identical to TRBD1. Trimming cost V 10 bases and J 1 base; bases outside gene matches: 8. There are 14 residues in the CDR3. Germline CDR1 and CDR2: MNHEY and SVGAGI.

Comment on this clonotype: A much larger clone lies a single base off, so this may be a read error. This chain joins TRBV10-1 and TRBJ2-4, with D possibly TRBD2 on 6 matching bases. Deletions cut 3 bases from V and 7 bases from J, with 13 bases between. Germline V lookup: CDR1 WNHNN, CDR2 SYGVQD (reference sequence). The CDR3 totals 14 residues. CDR3 in amino acids: CASSDLEGTNIQYF. The CDR3 DNA is TGCGCCAGCAGTGATTTGGAGGGGACGAACATTCAGTACTTC.

This clonotype was observed at least ten times. The chain combines TRBV5-1 with TRBJ2-3; 12 nucleotides agree with TRBD2. Unmatched junction bases numbered 2, after V lost 1 base and J lost 2 bases. CDR3 length: 16 amino acids. Germline-derived CDR1 and CDR2 are SGHRS and YFSETQ. The CDR3 DNA sequence: TGCGCCAGCAGCTTGACTAGCGGGGGGACCACAGATACGCAGTATTTT. It yields the protein CASSLTSGGTTDTQYF.

This clonotype has a count of ten or more. V is TRBV5-1 and J is TRBJ2-4; no definite D call. The V and J ends lost 0 bases and 1 base respectively, with 8 bases between them. The CDR3 contains 15 residues. Germline values: CDR1 SGHRS, CDR2 YFSETQ. The CDR3 sequence: CASSLGPEAKNIQYF. CDR3 coding DNA: TGCGCCAGCAGCTTGGGGCCCGAGGCCAAAAACATTCAGTACTTC.

This clonotype was observed at least ten times. The V gene is TRBV5-1, the J gene TRBJ2-7; D is undetermined. V lost 3 bases and J 5 bases, leaving 12 bases between the germline ends. The CDR3 totals 13 residues. Germline CDR1 and CDR2: SGHRS and YFSETQ. The CDR3 nucleotides are TGCGCCAGCAGCTACGTCCTCGCGGACGAGCAGTACTTC. Residues: CASSYVLADEQYF.

Many counts were recorded for this clonotype. The chain is built from TRBV28 and TRBJ2-5; perhaps TRBD2 as D (6 bases). Per the germline V gene, CDR1 is MDHEN and CDR2 is SYDVKM. Trimming shortened V by 3 bases and J by 4 bases, and 18 bases separated the two germline ends. This CDR3 spans 16 amino acids. The CDR3 sequence: CASSFFWRGLPETQYF. In nucleotides, the CDR3 is TGTGCCAGCAGTTTTTTTTGGCGGGGCCTCCCAGAGACCCAGTACTTC.

This clonotype was recorded at least ten times. This sequence joins TRBV5-1 and TRBJ2-7; no definite D call. This CDR3 has 15 amino acids. Germline V gene lookup returns CDR1 SGHRS and CDR2 YFSETQ. Trimming cost V 0 bases and J 3 bases, with 13 bases left between them. The DNA for the CDR3 is TGCGCCAGCAGCTTGGCCGGCACCAACTACTACGAGCAGTACTTC. This codes for CASSLAGTNYYEQYF.

This CDR3 is CASSGTGSHEKLFF. The CDR3 DNA sequence: TGTGCCAGCAGCGGGACAGGGTCCCATGAAAAACTGTTTTTT. The chain recombines TRBV9 with TRBJ1-4; the match to TRBD1 covers 8 bases. The junction had 4 bases not matched to a gene; V was cut back by 3 bases and J by 6 bases. This CDR3 comprises 14 residues. The germline gives CDR1 SGDLS, CDR2 YYNGEE.

The chain links TRBV27 to TRBJ2-1, with D uncertain. The V gene's germline CDR1 is MNHEY and CDR2 SMNVEV (reference sequence). Trimming cost V 6 bases and J 7 bases, with 7 bases left between them. The CDR3 totals 11 residues. The CDR3 region has the DNA TGTGCCAGCAGGGTTAGGAATGAGCAGTTCTTC. Protein sequence: CASRVRNEQFF.

V is TRBV7-2 and J is TRBJ2-1, with D possibly being TRBD1 (6 bases). Germline V lookup: CDR1 SGHTA, CDR2 FQGNSA. Deletions cut 5 bases from V and 6 bases from J, with 17 bases between. The length of the CDR3 is 15 residues. The DNA of the CDR3 is TGTGCCAGCAGCCTCGGGACATCCGCGGGCAATGAGCAGTTCTTC. Translation gives CASSLGTSAGNEQFF. The variable domain in full, with the rest retrieved from reference TRBV7-2 and TRBJ2-1, is GAGVSQSPSNKVTEKGKDVELRCDPISGHTALYWYRQSLGQGLEFLIYFQGNSAPDKSGLPSDRFSAERTGGSVSTLTIQRTQQEDSAVYLCASSLGTSAGNEQFFGPGTRLTVL.